A selection of T cell receptor beta chains follows, all from one sample in a study of breast tumors, draining lymph nodes, adjacent tissues. TCRdb ran MiXCR on the multiplex PCR reads and lists one entry per CDR3 protein. The data hold some 250,000 distinct CDR3 sequences, with about 34% observed a single time. The sample taken for sequencing was axillary lymph node tissue. These receptors were taken from a female donor with breast cancer. Some clones in this sample may be carry-over from other donors' samples. CDR3s include the opening cysteine and the closing phenylalanine or tryptophan. D genes are given only for firm matches. The size of a clone is reported for some rows only, either as once, few or many, or as a class for expanded clones.

d_gene | j_gene | v_gene | abundance | CDR3nt | CDR3aa
TRBD1 | TRBJ1-2 | TRBV7-8 | many | TGTGCCAGCAGCCCGAGGACAGGGGTTAACTATGGCTACCCCTTC | CASSPRTGVNYGYPF
- | TRBJ2-7 | TRBV7-9 | many | TGTGCCAGCAGCTATATCGACAGTTACGAGCAGTACTTC | CASSYIDSYEQYF
- | TRBJ2-5 | TRBV7-3 | - | - | CASSFYICSASRLAFDGEQYF
- | TRBJ2-5 | TRBV27 | - | TGTGCCAGCAGTTCAGGTCCCCCCTGGGCCGCGGGTGAAGAGACCCAGTACTTC | CASSSGPPWAAGEETQYF
TRBD1 | TRBJ2-1 | TRBV27 | few | TGTGCCAGCAGTTTGACAGGGAACCCTTACAATGAGCAGTTCTTC | CASSLTGNPYNEQFF
- | TRBJ1-6 | TRBV7-9 | - | TGTGCCAGCCACAACCCCCTCCCCTTT | CASHNPLPF
- | TRBJ1-6 | TRBV3-1 | many | TGTGCCAGCAGCCACACAGGGAGTGGATCACCCCTCCACTTT | CASSHTGSGSPLHF
TRBD1 | TRBJ1-2 | TRBV28 | many | TGTGCCAGCAGCAATGGACAGGGGGTATATGGCTACACCTTC | CASSNGQGVYGYTF
TRBD2 | TRBJ2-5 | TRBV20-1 | many | TGCAGTGCTACTGGGGTAGCGGGGGGGGTGGAGACCCAGTACTTC | CSATGVAGGVETQYF
- | TRBJ1-6 | TRBV7-3 | many | TGTGCCAGCGGGTTACAGGGAGACTCACCCCTCCACTTT | CASGLQGDSPLHF
- | TRBJ1-2 | TRBV2 | - | TGTGCCAGCAGAAAGACCAGGGGTGGCTACACCTTC | CASRKTRGGYTF
- | TRBJ2-2 | TRBV6-5 | many | TGTGCCAGCAGTGGACGGAAGAGTCATACCGGGGAGCTGTTTTTT | CASSGRKSHTGELFF
TRBD1 | TRBJ2-1 | TRBV11-2 | many | TGTGCCAGCAGCCTAGACAGGGTCAGGAATGAGCAGTTCTTC | CASSLDRVRNEQFF
- | TRBJ2-5 | TRBV12-3/TRBV12-4 | - | TGTGCCAGCAGCTTGGCCGGACAGTACTTC | CASSLAGQYF
TRBD1 | TRBJ2-1 | TRBV27 | few | TGTGCCAGCAGTCCGGACAGGACACCTTACAATGAGCAGTTCTTC | CASSPDRTPYNEQFF
- | TRBJ2-3 | TRBV24-1 | many | TGTGCCACCAGTGATGCAAGAACAGATACGCAGTATTTT | CATSDARTDTQYF
- | TRBJ2-3 | TRBV7-2 | few | TGTGCCAGCAGCCCCGGACCAGCCACAGATACGCAGTATTTT | CASSPGPATDTQYF
TRBD2 | TRBJ2-3 | TRBV12-3/TRBV12-4 | many | TGTGCCAGCAGGCCGGGACTAGCGGGGGCCTATACGCAGTATTTT | CASRPGLAGAYTQYF
- | TRBJ1-5 | TRBV4-1 | many | TGCGCCAGCAGCCAAGGCAGGGAGGCTCAGCCCCAGCATTTT | CASSQGREAQPQHF
TRBD1 | TRBJ2-2 | TRBV2 | once | TGTGCCAGCAGTGCAATAGGACAGGGGGGGGCGACCGGGGAGCTGTTTTTT | CASSAIGQGGATGELFF
TRBD2 | TRBJ2-2 | TRBV19 | many | TGTGCCAGTAGTATCCCGGGACTAGCGGGAGCAGCAACCGGGGAGCTGTTTTTT | CASSIPGLAGAATGELFF
- | TRBJ1-5 | TRBV2 | many | TGTGCCAGCAGTGGGGGCTGGACAGAAAGCACTCAGCCCCAGCATTTT | CASSGGWTESTQPQHF
- | TRBJ1-4 | TRBV29-1 | - | TGCAGCACCATAGCGGGAGGGGGTAATGAAAAACTGTTTTTT | CSTIAGGGNEKLFF
- | TRBJ2-3 | TRBV19 | many | TGTGCCAGTAGTATAGGCCCCGCTGCAGATACGCAGTATTTT | CASSIGPAADTQYF
TRBD1 | TRBJ2-3 | TRBV5-1 | - | TGCGCCAGCAGCGGACAGGGGAATTTTGCGACAGATACGCAGTATTTT | CASSGQGNFATDTQYF
TRBD1 | TRBJ1-2 | TRBV3-1 | - | TGTGCCAGCAGCCATCGACAGGGCTGGTATGGCTACACCTTC | CASSHRQGWYGYTF
- | TRBJ1-4 | TRBV28 | - | TGTGCCAGCAGGCATCTTCGCAGAGCAACTAATGAAAAACTGTTTTTT | CASRHLRRATNEKLFF
- | TRBJ2-5 | TRBV20-1 | many | TGCAGTGCTAGAGAATGGACCCCGGGCGGAGAGACCCAGTACTTC | CSAREWTPGGETQYF
- | TRBJ2-2 | TRBV6-5 | - | TGTGCCAGCACCAGGGACAGCCAGGCGGGAGAAGCCGGGGAGCTGTTTTTT | CASTRDSQAGEAGELFF